The TCR beta chain described here comes from a study of low-dose radiotherapy and immunotherapy resistance in tumors. Study-level background: The regimen for patients comprised intravenous nivolumab 240 mg every two weeks plus intravenous ipilimumab 1 mg/kg every six weeks.

The time point: after trial treatment. Treatment: LDRT plus nivolumab, ipilimumab, low-dose cyclophosphamide and aspirin (RACIN trial). Donors were administered nivolumab, ipilimumab, aspirin and low-dose cyclophosphamide, together with low-dose radiotherapy. Each eligible patient had an advanced solid tumor, and these tumors lacked tumor-infiltrating lymphocytes. The CDR3 contains 15 residues. V lost 1 base and J 1 base, leaving 11 bases between the germline ends. Germline V gives CDR1 SGDLS, CDR2 YYNGEE. This clonotype appeared many times. Covering alpha and beta chains, TRAV- and TRBV-specific primers were used for the first-strand cDNA. With a constant-region primer and a V-primer adapter, TCRs were subjected to about 20 PCR cycles of amplification. The isolated mRNA underwent amplification through in vitro transcription. TCRdb called the reads again in MiXCR, with one record for every CDR3 protein. The sample comprises some 57,000 distinct CDR3 sequences, about a quarter of which are singletons, and approximately 7.2% rests with the top ten.

Sequenced here: PBMCs, sampled after low-dose radiotherapy plus immunotherapy. The sequence came from a male donor with prostate cancer. J is TRBJ1-1 and V is TRBV9; D gene ambiguous. The CDR3 reads CASSVWSDPNTEAFF. CDR3 sequence (DNA): TGTGCCAGCAGCGTATGGTCCGACCCGAACACTGAAGCTTTCTTT.